This is a list of T cell receptor beta chains from one sample in a study of T-cell reconstitution after alpha-beta-depleted transplantation in children. TCRdb ran MiXCR on the PCR reads and lists one entry per CDR3 protein. The sample carries approximately 590,000 distinct CDR3 sequences, 10% recorded once. This specimen was PBMCs from the stem cell graft donor, taken from the stem cell graft. All receptors come from a human donor who donated a stem cell graft to a child with acute myeloid leukemia. CDR3s include the opening cysteine and the closing phenylalanine or tryptophan. A D gene is named only where the DNA matches it firmly. The size field is filled for only some rows; it gives once, few, many or a size class.

D,J,size,V,DNA,CDR3
TRBD1,TRBJ2-5,few,TRBV7-2,TGTGCCAGCAGCTTATCAGGGGGCGAGTGGGAGACCCAGTACTTC,CASSLSGGEWETQYF
TRBD2,TRBJ2-2,-,TRBV12-3/TRBV12-4,TGTGCCAGCAGTGCTGCTCGACTAGCGGGACCCGGGGAGCTGTTTTTT,CASSAARLAGPGELFF
-,TRBJ2-5,few,TRBV20-1,TGCAGTGCGAGAGGAGAAATTCAAGAGACCCAGTACTTC,CSARGEIQETQYF
-,TRBJ2-7,-,TRBV7-9,TGTGCCAGCAGCCCGCGCACCCTGGTGGCCACCCCCTACGAGCAGTACTTC,CASSPRTLVATPYEQYF
-,TRBJ2-1,few,TRBV20-1,TGCAGTGTTCGGCCCAAACCCAGGGAGCAGTTCTTC,CSVRPKPREQFF
-,TRBJ2-1,-,TRBV7-3,TGTGCCAGCAGCTCGGGACTCAATGAGCAGTTCTTC,CASSSGLNEQFF
-,TRBJ1-1,-,TRBV25-1,TGTGCCAGCCTATCTCCAGGGTCCGGGGAGACTGAAGCTTTCTTT,CASLSPGSGETEAFF
-,TRBJ2-3,-,TRBV5-1,TGCGCCAGCAGCCAGAGGTGGCAGGTCCACACAGATACGCAGTATTTT,CASSQRWQVHTDTQYF
-,TRBJ1-1,many,TRBV6-5,TGTGCCAGCAGTTACTCGTACGGTCTTGAAGCTTTCTTT,CASSYSYGLEAFF
TRBD2,TRBJ2-7,many,TRBV29-1,TGCAGCGTTGTGTCTAGCGGGAGTGAGCAGTACTTC,CSVVSSGSEQYF
TRBD2,TRBJ2-1,-,TRBV5-6,TGTGCCAGCAGCCGGGAAGGGACTAGCGGGAGGAATGAGCAGTTCTTC,CASSREGTSGRNEQFF
TRBD1,TRBJ2-6,-,TRBV10-3,TGTGCCATCAGTGGGAGGACAGGCCAAAGCTCTGGGGCCAACGTCCTGACTTTC,CAISGRTGQSSGANVLTF
TRBD1,TRBJ2-5,-,TRBV7-2,TGTGCCAGCAGCTTATTAGGGACAGGGGTCCGAAAGACCCAGTACTTC,CASSLLGTGVRKTQYF
TRBD2,TRBJ2-2,-,TRBV29-1,TGCAGCGTTCAGGAGGTAGCGGGAGTCGGCACCGGGGAGCTGTTTTTT,CSVQEVAGVGTGELFF
TRBD1,TRBJ1-1,many,TRBV4-3,TGCGCCAGCAGTCAGACAGGGGCCACTGAAGCTTTCTTT,CASSQTGATEAFF
-,TRBJ2-2,-,TRBV7-9,TGTGCCAGCAGCTCTCCGGGGGCCTCGAGCACCGGGGAGCTGTTTTTT,CASSSPGASSTGELFF
TRBD2,TRBJ2-2,-,TRBV6-4,TGTGCCAGCAGTTTACGCGGGAGTGTTTCCGGGGAGCTGTTTTTT,CASSLRGSVSGELFF
-,TRBJ2-7,-,TRBV25-1,TGTGCCAGCAGTGAATCCCTCGGAGTGGGGGGCTCCTACGAGCAGTACTTC,CASSESLGVGGSYEQYF
TRBD1,TRBJ2-5,many,TRBV29-1,TGCAGCGTTGAAAATCCGGGACAGTCTGAGACCCAGTACTTC,CSVENPGQSETQYF
TRBD1,TRBJ2-7,-,TRBV20-1,TGCAGTGCTAGAGCTGGACAGGGTCGAAACGAGCAGTACTTC,CSARAGQGRNEQYF
TRBD2,TRBJ2-7,-,TRBV20-1,TGCAGTGCTAGAGATGTCGGGAGGGCCCTCGAGCAGTACTTC,CSARDVGRALEQYF
TRBD2,TRBJ2-5,many,TRBV29-1,TGCAGCGTTGTGCGGGAGGGCCCGGAGACCCAGTACTTC,CSVVREGPETQYF
TRBD2,TRBJ2-3,few,TRBV3-1,TGTGCCAGCAGCCGGCGGGAGGGCCGGTCAGATACGCAGTATTTT,CASSRREGRSDTQYF
TRBD2,TRBJ2-1,few,TRBV7-9,TGTGCCAGCGTCCTCTCCGGACTAGCGATCGATGAGCAGTTCTTC,CASVLSGLAIDEQFF
TRBD1,TRBJ2-7,few,TRBV28,TGTGCCAGCAGTTCCTCCGTGAGGACAGGCTACTTGGACGAGCAGTACTTC,CASSSSVRTGYLDEQYF
-,TRBJ2-1,-,TRBV20-1,TGCAGTGCTCCACGGGACGGGCCGGGCAATGAGCAGTTCTTC,CSAPRDGPGNEQFF
-,TRBJ2-1,many,TRBV5-1,TGCGCCAGCAGCTTGAACTGGGCAGAAAGCTCCTACAATGAGCAGTTCTTC,CASSLNWAESSYNEQFF
TRBD2,TRBJ2-3,few,TRBV7-2,TGTGCCAGCAGCTTAGGCCTAGCGGGAGACGATACGCAGTATTTT,CASSLGLAGDDTQYF
-,TRBJ1-6,-,TRBV20-1,TGCAGTGCTAGACTACCGCCGAGCTCCTATAATTCACCCCTCCACTTT,CSARLPPSSYNSPLHF
TRBD1,TRBJ2-5,few,TRBV13,TGTGCCAGCAGCCTCACGACATGGGACAGTCGGCCCGAGACCCAGTACTTC,CASSLTTWDSRPETQYF
TRBD2,TRBJ2-2,-,TRBV19,TGTGCCAGTAGTACCCCTGCCGGGGGGACTAGCGCGAACACCGGGGAGCTGTTTTTT,CASSTPAGGTSANTGELFF
-,TRBJ2-5,many,TRBV29-1,TGCAGCGTTATACAGGGTGAAGAGACCCAGTACTTC,CSVIQGEETQYF
-,TRBJ2-3,few,TRBV6-2/TRBV6-3,TGTGCCAGCAGTTACCGGCCGGACACAGATACGCAGTATTTT,CASSYRPDTDTQYF
-,TRBJ1-1,-,TRBV5-1,TGCGCCAGCAGCCCGGCCCCATCCGGGAACACTGAAGCTTTCTTT,CASSPAPSGNTEAFF
TRBD1,TRBJ2-4,-,TRBV12-3/TRBV12-4,TGTGCCAGCAGTTTCTCCCGATCAGACAGGGGTGGAAACATTCAGTACTTC,CASSFSRSDRGGNIQYF
TRBD1,TRBJ1-6,many,TRBV12-3/TRBV12-4,TGTGCCAGCTGGAACAGGGGTTCCTCACCCCTCCACTTT,CASWNRGSSPLHF
TRBD2,TRBJ2-1,-,TRBV7-2,TGTGCCAGCAGCTTAGGTGCGGGTAGCGGGAGCGGGTCCCAGCAGTTCTTC,CASSLGAGSGSGSQQFF
-,TRBJ2-7,-,TRBV28,TGTGCCAGCAGTTCTGGACAAAGCCACTACGAGCAGTACTTC,CASSSGQSHYEQYF
TRBD1,TRBJ2-6,-,TRBV4-2,TGTGCCAGCAGTCGCTTGGTAGCGGACAGGGTTGTAACTGGGGCCAACGTCCTGACTTTC,CASSRLVADRVVTGANVLTF
TRBD1,TRBJ2-7,many,TRBV20-1,TGCAGTGCTAGAGATTATAGGGACAGCCCCTACGAGCAGTACTTC,CSARDYRDSPYEQYF
TRBD2,TRBJ2-1,once,TRBV29-1,TGCAGCGTTGCCGGACGGGCTAGCGGGACGAGCTCCTACAATGAGCAGTTCTTC,CSVAGRASGTSSYNEQFF
TRBD2,TRBJ2-3,many,TRBV5-1,TGCGCCAGCACCCTTTTGGGACTAGCGGGCAGCACAGATACGCAGTATTTT,CASTLLGLAGSTDTQYF
TRBD1,TRBJ2-7,-,TRBV5-1,TGCGCCAGCAGCTTGGGACAGGGAATCAGCTCCTACGAGCAGTACTTC,CASSLGQGISSYEQYF
-,TRBJ1-1,-,TRBV3-1,TGTGCCAGCAGCCCCTGGACAGAAATGAACACTGAAGCTTTCTTT,CASSPWTEMNTEAFF
TRBD2,TRBJ2-7,-,TRBV7-3,TGTGCCAGCAGTTCCGGGACTAGCGGGACTAGAGAGCAGTACTTC,CASSSGTSGTREQYF
-,TRBJ1-4,few,TRBV20-1,TGCAGTGCTAGAGATATAGACAGGTCCACTAATGAAAAACTGTTTTTT,CSARDIDRSTNEKLFF
TRBD2,TRBJ2-5,few,TRBV6-2/TRBV6-3,TGTGCCAGCAGGATTATGAGCGGGAGTGGGACCCAGTACTTC,CASRIMSGSGTQYF
-,TRBJ1-1,-,TRBV7-8,TGTGCCAGCAGCTTCCGGGGGGGGGCTCGGGACACTGAAGCTTTCTTT,CASSFRGGARDTEAFF
-,TRBJ2-5,-,TRBV9,TGTGCCAGCAGCACCCAGGCCCTTCTGGGAGAGACCCAGTACTTC,CASSTQALLGETQYF
-,TRBJ2-7,-,TRBV10-3,TGTGCCATCAGTGACCACCTTGGCAGCTCCTACGAGCAGTACTTC,CAISDHLGSSYEQYF
-,TRBJ2-3,many,TRBV7-2,TGTGCCAGCAGCTTAGATCCTTCGGGTTTTGAAACGCAGTATTTT,CASSLDPSGFETQYF
-,TRBJ2-7,-,TRBV20-1,TGCAGTGCTAGAGATGGGCAATTCCACGAGCAGTACTTC,CSARDGQFHEQYF